The 10 T cell receptor beta chains below come from one sample, sequenced in a study of blood T cell repertoires in COVID-19. Method: immunoSEQ multiplex PCR; TCRdb's copy keeps in-frame clones and lacks some. Found here are around 200,000 clones, approximately 81% of them singletons; the top ten hold around 18%. Sequencing input: peripheral blood. These receptors all come from a woman at least 80 years old with active or convalescent COVID-19.

The chain employs TRBV12-5 and TRBJ1-1; D ambiguous. V was clipped by 6 bases and J by 5 bases, with 10 bases between them. The CDR3 totals 12 residues. Looked up from germline, CDR1 is LGHNT and CDR2 is FRNRAP. CDR3 in amino acids: CASGAGYTEAFF. DNA of the CDR3: TGTGCTAGTGGGGCGGGGTATACTGAAGCTTTCTTT.

The genes are TRBV9 and TRBJ2-3; a possible D gene is TRBD2 (7 bases). Trimming shortened V by 3 bases and J by 0 bases, and 17 bases separated the two germline ends. Germline CDR1 is SGDLS and CDR2 is YYNGEE. There are 17 residues in the CDR3. The CDR3 nucleotides read TGTGCCAGCAGCGCGGACCACCGGGGGGCAAGCACAGATACGCAGTATTTT. Its translation: CASSADHRGASTDTQYF.

V gene TRBV7-3 combines with J gene TRBJ2-7; the D gene is possibly TRBD1 (6 bases). This CDR3 contains 15 residues. V was shortened by 3 bases and J by 0 bases, with 12 bases between the two germline ends. Germline assignment: CDR1 SGHTA and CDR2 FQGTGA. The CDR3 DNA is TGTGCCAGCAGCTTGCGGCAGGGGATCTCCTACGAGCAGTACTTC. It is translated as CASSLRQGISYEQYF.

The chain has TRBV7-2 and TRBJ1-2; D is undetermined. Germline CDR1 reads SGHTA; CDR2 reads FQGNSA. V lost 6 bases to trimming and J lost 4 bases, with 15 bases between them. There are 14 residues in the CDR3. The CDR3 region has the DNA TGTGCCAGCAGTCGAGGCGGGAATACCTATGGCTACACCTTC. Protein product: CASSRGGNTYGYTF.

J is TRBJ2-2 and V is TRBV7-2, with TRBD2 identical over 7 bases. Germline V CDR1 and CDR2: SGHTA, FQGNSA. There are 16 residues in the CDR3. The V gene end was trimmed by 2 bases and the J gene end by 2 bases; junction bases not matched to a gene: 5. The CDR3 sequence is CASSLFPSGNTGELFF. The CDR3 DNA is TGTGCCAGCAGCTTATTCCCTAGCGGTAACACCGGGGAGCTGTTTTTT.

This clone was observed a few times. The rearrangement uses TRBV7-6 and TRBJ1-1, with D perhaps matching TRBD1 (6 bases). Trimming took off 6 bases at V and 1 base at J, with 9 bases between the two ends. CDR1 is SGHVS, CDR2 FNYEAQ, per germline. This CDR3 comprises 13 residues. The CDR3 DNA follows: TGTGCCAGCAGTCAGGACAGGAACACTGAAGCTTTCTTT. The encoded protein is CASSQDRNTEAFF.

The CDR3 coding sequence is TGTGCCGGAACGACGGCGGGAGGGACCGGGGAGCTGTTTTTT. Protein: CAGTTAGGTGELFF. This rearrangement joins TRBV5-6 to TRBJ2-2; 9 bases agree with TRBD2. Germline V lookup: CDR1 SGHDT, CDR2 YYEEEE. This CDR3 is built from 14 residues. After removal of 10 bases from V and 5 bases from J, the junction contained 9 bases not matched to a gene.

V usage is TRBV3-1 (or the pseudogene TRBV3-2) and J usage is TRBJ2-5; tentatively, D is TRBD2 (5 bases). This CDR3 is 16 amino acids long. With 4 bases removed from V and 2 bases from J, the gap between germline ends came to 17 bases. Per the germline V gene, CDR1 is LGHDT and CDR2 is YNNKEL (reference sequence). The CDR3 loop is CASSPPVGAGQETQYF. For the CDR3, the DNA is TGTGCCAGCAGCCCCCCTGTGGGAGCAGGACAAGAGACCCAGTACTTC.

V and J are TRBV11-1 and TRBJ2-1, with a possible D match to TRBD2 (5 bases). Trimming shortened V by 0 bases and J by 9 bases, and 15 bases separated the two germline ends. Germline V gene data show CDR1 as SGHAT and CDR2 as FQDESV (reference sequence). The CDR3 spans 15 residues. The CDR3 DNA is TGTGCCAGCAGCTTAGCCCGGAGGCTTGCAGGTGAGCAGTTCTTC. Amino acids: CASSLARRLAGEQFF. Complete variable domain (other parts from reference TRBV11-1 and TRBJ2-1): EAEVAQSPRYKITEKSQAVAFWCDPISGHATLYWYRQILGQGPELLVQFQDESVVDDSQLPKDRFSAERLKGVDSTLKIQPAELGDSAMYLCASSLARRLAGEQFFGPGTRLTVL.

This clone showed up just once. The sample carries other DNA sequences with the same CDR3. The chain recombines TRBV18 with TRBJ1-4; TRBD1 matches at 11 bases. After removal of 0 bases from V and 7 bases from J, the junction contained 1 base not matched to a gene. The CDR3 has 15 amino acids. Germline loops: CDR1 KGHSH, CDR2 LQKENI. CDR3 in amino acids: CASSPPGQGGEKLFF. The CDR3 nucleotides are TGTGCCAGCTCACCACCGGGACAGGGGGGTGAAAAACTGTTTTTT.